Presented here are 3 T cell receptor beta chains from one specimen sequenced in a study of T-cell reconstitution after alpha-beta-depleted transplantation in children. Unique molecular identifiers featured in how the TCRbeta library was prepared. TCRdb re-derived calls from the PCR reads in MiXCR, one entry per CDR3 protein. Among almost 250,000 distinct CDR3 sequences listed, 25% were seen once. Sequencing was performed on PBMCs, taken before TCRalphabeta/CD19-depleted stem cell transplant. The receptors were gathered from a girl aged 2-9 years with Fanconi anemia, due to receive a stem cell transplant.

The CDR3 DNA follows: TGTGCCAGCAGTTTCCCCCGTGGCAGGGGCTACGAGCAGTACTTC. Its protein product is CASSFPRGRGYEQYF. The chain combines TRBV28 with TRBJ2-7; a possible D gene is TRBD1 (6 bases). CDR3 size: 15 residues. Trimming stripped 3 bases from V and 3 bases from J, with 15 bases between. The V gene's germline CDR1 is MDHEN and CDR2 SYDVKM.

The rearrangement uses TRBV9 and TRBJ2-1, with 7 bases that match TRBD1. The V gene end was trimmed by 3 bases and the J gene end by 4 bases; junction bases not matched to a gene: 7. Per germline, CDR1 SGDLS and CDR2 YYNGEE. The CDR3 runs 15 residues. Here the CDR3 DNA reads TGTGCCAGCAGCGGCCGGGACAGAGATTACAATGAGCAGTTCTTC. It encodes CASSGRDRDYNEQFF.

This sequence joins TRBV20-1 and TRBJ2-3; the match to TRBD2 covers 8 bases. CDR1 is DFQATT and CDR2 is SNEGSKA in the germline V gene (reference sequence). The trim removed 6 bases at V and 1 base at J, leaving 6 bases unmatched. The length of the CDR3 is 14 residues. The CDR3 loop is CSAPRLARTDTQYF. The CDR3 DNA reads TGCAGTGCCCCCCGACTAGCGCGCACAGATACGCAGTATTTT.